One and the same sample provided the 16 T cell receptor beta chains below, sequenced in a study of cytomegalovirus exposure and HLA in healthy donors. Only in-frame clones appear in the TCRdb table, and some are missing; sequencing was by immunoSEQ multiplex PCR. The table has about 120,000 clones, about 96% seen once. The sequenced sample was PBMCs. The receptors come from a man aged 18 to 29 in good health and CMV-seronegative.

This chain connects TRBV4-1 to TRBJ2-1, with TRBD2 identical over 7 bases. Germline V gene sequence: CDR1 MGHRA, CDR2 YSYEKL. The CDR3 covers 14 residues. V lost 1 base and J lost 8; bases outside the gene matches: 5. The CDR3 loop reads CASSQVPAGDEQFF. CDR3 coding DNA: TGCGCCAGCAGCCAAGTTCCGGCGGGAGATGAGCAGTTCTTC.

This clone was observed a few times. The chain couples TRBV4-3 to TRBJ2-3; D gene uncertain. CDR3 size: 15 residues. From germline, CDR1 is LGHNA and CDR2 YSLEER. With 1 base removed from V and 3 bases from J, the gap between germline ends came to 11 bases. The CDR3 DNA is TGCGCCAGCAGCCAAGTGGCCAGTCAGACAGATACGCAGTATTTT. It translates to CASSQVASQTDTQYF.

The V and J genes are TRBV29-1 and TRBJ1-1; 8 bases align to TRBD1. The germline V gene encodes CDR1 SQVTM and CDR2 ANQGSEA. The CDR3 contains 12 residues. V trimming: 5 bases; J trimming: 10 bases; junction bases outside the gene matches: 9. This chain's CDR3 is CSVYTGTGAAFF. CDR3 DNA: TGCAGCGTTTATACCGGGACAGGCGCAGCTTTCTTT.

The chain combines TRBV4-3 with TRBJ2-3, with TRBD1 matching over 7 bases. The CDR3 has 15 amino acids. Looked up from germline, CDR1 is LGHNA and CDR2 is YSLEER. The trim removed 0 bases at V and 4 bases at J, leaving 4 bases unmatched. CDR3 coding DNA: TGCGCCAGCAGCCAAGACGACAGGGTAGCAGATACGCAGTATTTT. Translation: CASSQDDRVADTQYF.

The V and J genes are TRBV21-1 and TRBJ2-7; TRBD2 is taken as the D call from the table, unchecked against the DNA. TRBV21-1 counts as a pseudogene. The CDR3 is made up of 14 amino acids. The CDR3 loop reads CASSNIGSSYEQYF. DNA for the CDR3: TGTGCCAGCAGCAACATAGGGAGCTCCTACGAGCAGTACTTC.

The gene calls are TRBV7-2 and TRBJ2-2; D is unresolved. The CDR3 runs 13 residues. The V end lost 1 base, the J end lost 4 bases, and 4 bases lay between the germline ends. Germline CDR1 is SGHTA and CDR2 is FQGNSA. For the CDR3, the DNA is TGTGCCAGCAGCTTAGTCATCACCGGGGAGCTGTTTTTT. This encodes CASSLVITGELFF.

This clone was found once. V usage is TRBV7-2 and J usage is TRBJ2-2; TRBD2 is a possible D gene (5 bases). The germline CDR1 and CDR2 sequences are SGHTA and FQGNSA. V lost 5 bases and J 0 bases, leaving 10 bases between the germline ends. This CDR3 has 15 residues. The DNA for the CDR3 is TGTGCCAGCAGCGTTAGCGCTCCGAACACCGGGGAGCTGTTTTTT. Protein product: CASSVSAPNTGELFF.

The J gene is TRBJ1-2, the V gene TRBV27; the D gene is possibly TRBD1 (6 bases). Trimming stripped 3 bases from V and 8 bases from J, with 19 bases between. The germline gives CDR1 MNHEY, CDR2 SMNVEV (reference sequence). This CDR3 is 15 amino acids long. Here the CDR3 reads CASSLLTGPGEGYTF. The CDR3 DNA reads TGTGCCAGCAGTTTGCTGACAGGACCTGGTGAAGGCTACACCTTC.

This sequence joins TRBV4-3 and TRBJ2-7; D is ambiguous. Trimming took off 1 base at V and 1 base at J, with 5 bases between the two ends. Germline V gene lookup returns CDR1 LGHNA and CDR2 YSLEER. This CDR3 spans 13 amino acids. CDR3 nucleotides: TGCGCCAGCAGCCAAGCTGAGTCCTACGAGCAGTACTTC. Protein product: CASSQAESYEQYF.

This chain joins TRBV7-9 and TRBJ2-3; D might be TRBD2 (6 bases). The germline gives CDR1 SEHNR, CDR2 FQNEAQ (reference sequence). The CDR3 length is 13 residues. V was clipped by 4 bases and J by 4 bases, with 9 bases between them. The CDR3, as DNA: TGTGCCAGCAGCTCTAGCGCCTCAGATACGCAGTATTTT. This gives the protein CASSSSASDTQYF.

The V gene is TRBV5-1, the J gene TRBJ2-1, with D maybe TRBD2 (5 bases). The CDR3 consists of 13 residues. The V gene lost 2 bases and the J gene lost 10 bases, with 13 bases spanning the gap. In germline, CDR1 is SGHRS, CDR2 YFSETQ. CDR3 region: CASSFVAGEEQFF. CDR3 DNA: TGCGCCAGCAGCTTTGTGGCGGGCGAGGAGCAGTTCTTC.

The chain links TRBV28 to TRBJ2-7; no clear D. V was pared by 11 bases and J by 1 base, with 15 bases between. This CDR3 has 13 amino acids. CDR1 and CDR2 (germline): MDHEN, SYDVKM. CDR3 in DNA: TGTGCCGCCGCGCGCGTGTTATCCTACGAGCAGTACTTC. Its protein is CAAARVLSYEQYF.

The sample holds one count of this clone. The chain is built from TRBV28 and TRBJ2-1; D is uncertain. In germline, CDR1 is MDHEN, CDR2 SYDVKM. Trimming left V 3 bases short and J 9 bases short, with 9 bases between. This CDR3 is 12 amino acids long. CDR3 sequence: CASSFRAREQFF. DNA of the CDR3: TGTGCCAGCAGTTTCCGCGCCCGTGAGCAGTTCTTC.

This sequence joins TRBV6-6 and TRBJ2-1, with 8 bases fitting TRBD2. CDR3 length equals 15 residues. Trimming cost V 6 bases and J 7 bases; bases outside gene matches: 11. Germline V gene sequence: CDR1 MNHNY, CDR2 SVGAGI (reference sequence). This CDR3 reads CASSQPAGARNEQFF. The CDR3 DNA reads as TGTGCCAGCAGCCAGCCAGCGGGAGCGAGAAATGAGCAGTTCTTC.

The V gene is TRBV7-2, the J gene TRBJ2-7; 7 positions agree with TRBD2. Trimming cost V 7 bases and J 3 bases; bases outside gene matches: 12. CDR3 length equals 15 residues. Germline V lookup: CDR1 SGHTA, CDR2 FQGNSA. The CDR3 protein is CASTSRGGGFYEQYF. The CDR3 DNA follows: TGTGCCAGCACCTCCCGGGGCGGGGGATTCTACGAGCAGTACTTC. Variable domain in full (rest from reference TRBV7-2 and TRBJ2-7): GAGVSQSPSNKVTEKGKDVELRCDPISGHTALYWYRQSLGQGLEFLIYFQGNSAPDKSGLPSDRFSAERTGGSVSTLTIQRTQQEDSAVYLCASTSRGGGFYEQYFGPGTRLTVT.

The gene calls are TRBV30 and TRBJ2-3; no reliable D call. This CDR3 comprises 12 residues. Germline V gene lookup returns CDR1 GTSNPN and CDR2 SVGIG (reference sequence). V lost 2 bases to trimming and J lost 2 bases, with 5 bases between them. The CDR3 reads CAWSPPTDTQYF. DNA for the CDR3: TGTGCCTGGAGTCCTCCCACAGATACGCAGTATTTT.